One and the same sample provided the 2 T cell receptor beta chains below, sequenced in a study of blood T cell repertoires in COVID-19. The assay was immunoSEQ multiplex PCR, and TCRdb's table has in-frame clones only and misses some. The sample consists of 300,000 to 350,000 clones, more than 85% of them appearing once. Sequences were obtained from PBMCs or T cells enriched from blood (not recorded which). The origin of the receptors is a woman in her twenties or thirties who had been exposed to COVID-19.

V is TRBV5-1 and J is TRBJ2-7; D may be TRBD2 (6 bases). V lost 7 bases and J 5 bases, leaving 19 bases between the germline ends. Germline values: CDR1 SGHRS, CDR2 YFSETQ. The CDR3 is made up of 14 amino acids. The CDR3 DNA sequence: TGCGCCAGCCGGAGTTTGGAGGGAGGCCACGAGCAGTACTTC. It codes for CASRSLEGGHEQYF.

The V call is TRBV7-2, the J call TRBJ2-3; the match to TRBD2 covers 7 bases. Per the germline V gene, CDR1 is SGHTA and CDR2 is FQGNSA. Trimming took 5 bases from V and 2 from J; bases not matched to a gene: 4. This CDR3 comprises 14 residues. CDR3 sequence reads: CASSQTSTTDTQYF. As DNA, the CDR3 is TGTGCCAGCAGCCAGACTAGCACCACAGATACGCAGTATTTT.